This TCR beta chain was captured in a study of blood T cell repertoires in COVID-19. Turning to the study itself: The origin of the acute and convalescent COVID-19 samples was the United States, Italy and Spain. T cells, B-cell-depleted T cells, or PBMCs supplied cDNA or gDNA.

CDR1 is LNHNV, CDR2 YYDKDF, per germline (reference sequence). The CDR3 spans 16 residues. The junction had 6 bases not matched to a gene; V was cut back by 4 bases and J by 0 bases. In the original processing: Reference gene primers were amplified, and this amplification served to estimate nucleated cell counts. The data were produced by immunoSEQ multiplex PCR, yet TCRdb's version contains in-frame clones alone and is incomplete. V, J and clone size were drawn from that table, and D and trimming were deduced from the DNA. The data show fewer than 250,000 clones, around 83% seen once. Sequenced sample: peripheral blood. This TCR came from a woman aged 45-65 years with acute or convalescent COVID-19. The chain uses TRBV15 and TRBJ1-3, with 7 bases lining up with TRBD1. The CDR3 sequence: CATSNVGTASGNTIYF. CDR3 in DNA: TGTGCCACCAGCAACGTAGGGACAGCCTCTGGAAACACCATATATTTT.